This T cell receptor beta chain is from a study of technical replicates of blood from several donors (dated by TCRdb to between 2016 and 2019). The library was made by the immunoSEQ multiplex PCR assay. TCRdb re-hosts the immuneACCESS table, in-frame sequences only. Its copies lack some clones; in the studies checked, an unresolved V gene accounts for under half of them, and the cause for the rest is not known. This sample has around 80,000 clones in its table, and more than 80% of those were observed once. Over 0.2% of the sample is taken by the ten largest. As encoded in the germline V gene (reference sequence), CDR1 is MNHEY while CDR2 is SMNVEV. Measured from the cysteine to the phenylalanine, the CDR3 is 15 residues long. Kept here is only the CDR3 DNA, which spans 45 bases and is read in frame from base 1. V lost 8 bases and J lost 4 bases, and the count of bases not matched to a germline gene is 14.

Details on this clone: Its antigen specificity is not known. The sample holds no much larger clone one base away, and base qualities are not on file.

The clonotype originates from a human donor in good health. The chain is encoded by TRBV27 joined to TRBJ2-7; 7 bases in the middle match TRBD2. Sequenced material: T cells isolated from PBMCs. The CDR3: CASGLIQRGPYEQYF. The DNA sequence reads TGTGCCAGCGGACTAATCCAGCGGGGCCCTTACGAGCAGTACTTC.